Following are 12 T cell receptor delta chains from one sample sequenced in a study of Vδ1+ human thymocytes. Notes on the study in general: In the thymus, TRG and TRD repertoires looked highly polyclonal with Gaussian CDR3 lengths.

Their antigens are not known. Sequences come from RNA converted to cDNA by reverse transcription. Pooled V-gene forward primers with one constant-region reverse primer generated the CDR3 amplicons by multiplex PCR. TCRdb called clones from the multiplex PCR reads again using CATT. The table lists about 25,000 delta-chain clones, more than 6% of them singletons. The specimen sequenced was Vdelta1+ gamma-delta thymocytes from the thymus. Described subset: FACS-sorted CD3+ TCRalphabeta- TCRVdelta1+ TCRVdelta2- thymocytes. The receptors stem from a girl under three years old who had congenital heart surgery.

The J gene is TRDJ1, the V gene TRDV1; 9 bases align to TRDD3. The CDR3 length is 14 residues. J was trimmed by 6 bases and V by 5 bases; bases with no gene match: 7. Germline V gene lookup returns CDR1 TSWWSYY and CDR2 QGS. DNA of the CDR3: TGTGCTCTTGGGAGCCGGGGGATACCCCATAAACTCATCTTT. This codes for CALGSRGIPHKLIF.

This clone was counted only a few times. This chain joins TRDV1 and TRDJ1, with 12 bases matching TRDD3. Looked up from germline, CDR1 is TSWWSYY and CDR2 is QGS. Unmatched junction bases numbered 8, after V lost 9 bases and J lost 0 bases. The CDR3 runs to 16 residues. CDR3 sequence reads: CALTWGIRRYTDKLIF. The CDR3 nucleotides are TGTGCTCTCACCTGGGGGATACGCCGGTACACCGATAAACTCATCTTT.

This clone was seen a few times. The chain combines TRDV1 with TRDJ1; possibly TRDD3 for D (6 bases). The CDR3 contains 16 residues. Trimming took off 0 bases at V and 1 base at J, with 12 bases between the two ends. Germline V lookup: CDR1 TSWWSYY, CDR2 QGS. The CDR3 sequence: CALGELAVGGTDKLIF. CDR3 bases: TGTGCTCTTGGGGAACTAGCGGTTGGGGGCACCGATAAACTCATCTTT.

The rearrangement uses TRDV1 and TRDJ1; 9 nucleotides align to TRDD3. Germline lookup yields CDR1 TSWWSYY and CDR2 QGS. The CDR3 is made up of 21 amino acids. V lost 0 bases to trimming and J lost 5 bases; unmatched junction nucleotides: 22. The CDR3 DNA sequence: TGTGCTCTTGGGGAACTTAAAACACTCTGGGGATACGCTTCGGGTGATGATAAACTCATCTTT. This translates into CALGELKTLWGYASGDDKLIF.

This clone has more than one count but fewer than ten. The rearrangement links TRDV2 to TRDJ1; 11 bases are a match to TRDD3. Germline V lookup: CDR1 GEAIGNYY, CDR2 EKD. The CDR3 totals 19 residues. Trimming removed 3 bases from V and 0 bases from J; junction bases left unmatched: 14. CDR3 sequence: CACDSNYWGIGEYTDKLIF. CDR3 nucleotides: TGTGCCTGTGACTCAAACTACTGGGGGATAGGTGAGTACACCGATAAACTCATCTTT.

The chain recombines TRDV1 with TRDJ1, with a weak D call TRDD3 (5 bases). The CDR3 totals 21 residues. Between the trimmed V and J ends, which lost 1 base and 0 bases, there was a span of 27 bases. Germline-derived CDR1 and CDR2 are TSWWSYY and QGS. The CDR3 sequence is CALGEPRVSGIVEPYTDKLIF. CDR3 sequence (DNA): TGTGCTCTTGGGGAACCTAGGGTCTCCGGGATTGTGGAGCCCTACACCGATAAACTCATCTTT.

In this sample, this clone turned up a few times. The chain links TRDV1 to TRDJ1; perhaps D is TRDD2 or TRDD3 (5 bases each). The ends were cut back, 4 bases at V and 0 bases at J, with 27 bases in the middle. The CDR3 sequence is 20 residues long. Germline CDR1 and CDR2: TSWWSYY and QGS. The CDR3 nucleotides are TGTGCTCTTGGGGTCCCTACCCCCTGGGACCCGTTTATGTACACCGATAAACTCATCTTT. It is translated as CALGVPTPWDPFMYTDKLIF.

In this sample, this clone turned up a few times. The J gene is TRDJ1, the V gene TRDV1; tentative D call: TRDD3 (6 bases). The germline V gene has CDR1 TSWWSYY and CDR2 QGS. Trimming left V 1 base short and J 0 bases short, with 21 bases between. The CDR3 covers 19 residues. The DNA for the CDR3 is TGTGCTCTTGGGGAACCGGGAGGGGGAAGAAACTCGTACACCGATAAACTCATCTTT. Translated: CALGEPGGGRNSYTDKLIF.

V usage is TRDV1 and J usage is TRDJ1; 13 bases fit TRDD3. The CDR3 has 21 residues. V shed 0 bases, J shed 10 bases, and the junction held 23 bases outside the gene matches. Germline assignment: CDR1 TSWWSYY and CDR2 QGS. The CDR3 sequence is CALGELTYRRLGDTRRVRLIF. As DNA, the CDR3 is TGTGCTCTTGGGGAACTTACCTACCGACGACTGGGGGATACGCGGAGGGTAAGACTCATCTTT.

The chain combines TRDV1 with TRDJ1; 9 bases fit TRDD3. Germline V gene data show CDR1 as TSWWSYY and CDR2 as QGS. The CDR3 is 17 residues long. The V segment lost 5 bases and the J segment 1 base; nucleotides outside the gene matches: 11. CDR3 amino acids: CALGNPSGGYFTDKLIF. The CDR3 DNA follows: TGTGCTCTTGGGAATCCTTCCGGGGGATACTTCACCGATAAACTCATCTTT.

This clone was found a few times. The sample has other DNA sequences that encode this CDR3 too. The chain links TRDV1 to TRDJ2, with a tentative D call TRDD3 (6 bases). V was pared by 0 bases and J by 8 bases, with 25 bases between. Germline V gene data show CDR1 as TSWWSYY and CDR2 as QGS. This CDR3 comprises 19 residues. CDR3 nucleotide sequence: TGTGCTCTTGGGGAACTAGAAGGCTACTGGGTAAACCACACCGCACAACTCTTCTTT. Encoded protein: CALGELEGYWVNHTAQLFF.

This clone was detected only a few times. This chain connects TRDV1 to TRDJ1; 9 bases are a match to TRDD3. The J segment lost 8 bases and the V segment lost 2 bases, leaving 30 bases of the junction unmatched. This CDR3 is built from 22 residues. Germline V gene sequence: CDR1 TSWWSYY, CDR2 QGS. DNA of the CDR3: TGTGCTCTTGGGGAAGGGGGTACTGCTAAATCCAGCGTCGTACTGGGGGACACAAAACTCATCTTT. Residues: CALGEGGTAKSSVVLGDTKLIF.